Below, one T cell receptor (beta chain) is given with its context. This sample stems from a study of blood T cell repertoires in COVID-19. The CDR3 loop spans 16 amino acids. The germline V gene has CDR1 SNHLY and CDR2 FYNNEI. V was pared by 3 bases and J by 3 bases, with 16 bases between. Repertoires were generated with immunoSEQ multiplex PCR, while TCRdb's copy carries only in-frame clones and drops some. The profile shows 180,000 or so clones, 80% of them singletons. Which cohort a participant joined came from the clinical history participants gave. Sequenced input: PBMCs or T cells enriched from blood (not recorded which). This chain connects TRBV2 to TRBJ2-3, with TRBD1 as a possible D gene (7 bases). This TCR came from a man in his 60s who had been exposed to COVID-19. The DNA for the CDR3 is TGTGCCAGCAGTGACCCCCGACAGGGAGGAACAGATACGCAGTATTTT. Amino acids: CASSDPRQGGTDTQYF. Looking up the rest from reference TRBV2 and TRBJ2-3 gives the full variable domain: EPEVTQTPSHQVTQMGQEVILRCVPISNHLYFYWYRQILGQKVEFLVSFYNNEISEKSEIFDDQFSVERPDGSNFTLKIRSTKLEDSAMYFCASSDPRQGGTDTQYFGPGTRLTVL.